These 14 T cell receptor beta chains were sequenced from one sample in a study of T cell repertoires in cytomegalovirus infection. These receptors' targets are unknown. From the reads, TCRdb called clonotypes with MiXCR, one entry per CDR3 protein. The data contain about 20,000 distinct CDR3 sequences, around 43% of them singletons. The input for sequencing was CD8+ T cells from cultured PBMCs, taken from culture after CMV antigen stimulation. These receptors all stem from a human donor in good health (CMV status not recorded). Some clones in this sample may be carry-over from other donors' samples.

The sample holds a few counts of this clonotype. The chain links TRBV19 to TRBJ1-4; D uncertain. Per germline, CDR1 LNHDA and CDR2 SQIVND (reference sequence). This CDR3 spans 16 amino acids. V was pared by 5 bases and J by 0 bases, with 13 bases between. CDR3 loop: CASSSPFPATNEKLFF. The CDR3 DNA reads TGTGCCAGTAGTTCCCCATTCCCTGCAACTAATGAAAAACTGTTTTTT.

This clonotype showed up just a few times. The chain is built from TRBV27 and TRBJ1-1, with D tentatively TRBD1 (6 bases). CDR1 MNHEY and CDR2 SMNVEV come from the germline V gene (reference sequence). The CDR3 consists of 13 residues. Deletions cut 6 bases from V and 11 bases from J, with 19 bases between. As DNA, the CDR3 is TGTGCCAGCAGGTCAGACAGGATCCCTGGGGCTTTCTTT. This encodes CASRSDRIPGAFF.

This clonotype came up once. The CDR3 DNA sequence: TGTGCCAGCAGCTTCCCGGGGGCTGGGGACTATGGCTACACCTTC. Its translation: CASSFPGAGDYGYTF. The rearrangement links TRBV7-4 to TRBJ1-2, with a tentative D call TRBD1 (6 bases). Between the trimmed V and J ends, which lost 3 bases and 3 bases, there was a span of 14 bases. This CDR3 is 15 amino acids long. From germline, CDR1 is SGHVT and CDR2 SQSDAQ.

The CDR3 region has the DNA TGTGCCAGCAGGCAGTTTCCCGATGGCTACACCTTC. This encodes CASRQFPDGYTF. The genes are TRBV27 and TRBJ1-2; D remains unclear. V was clipped by 6 bases and J by 6 bases, with 11 bases between them. CDR3 length: 12 amino acids. Germline values: CDR1 MNHEY, CDR2 SMNVEV (reference sequence).

This chain links TRBV29-1 with TRBJ1-5; 11 positions match TRBD1. Unmatched junction bases numbered 11, after V lost 4 bases and J lost 0 bases. Looked up from germline, CDR1 is SQVTM and CDR2 is ANQGSEA. The CDR3 has 18 residues. The CDR3 sequence is CSVAGTGGERYSNQPQHF. CDR3 nucleotide sequence: TGCAGCGTTGCCGGGACAGGGGGAGAGAGATATAGCAATCAGCCCCAGCATTTT.

This sequence joins TRBV7-4 and TRBJ2-2, with TRBD2 matching 7 bases. V trimming: 5 bases; J trimming: 6 bases; junction bases outside the gene matches: 3. The germline gives CDR1 SGHVT, CDR2 SQSDAQ. This CDR3 comprises 13 residues. The CDR3 here is CASSQTSSGELFF. The CDR3 nucleotides are TGTGCCAGCAGCCAGACTAGCTCCGGGGAGCTGTTTTTT. The full variable domain, completed using reference TRBV7-4 and TRBJ2-2, is GAGVSQSPRYKVAKRGRDVALRCDSISGHVTLYWYRQTLGQGSEVLTYSQSDAQRDKSGRPSGRFSAERPERSVSTLKIQRTEQGDSAVYLCASSQTSSGELFFGEGSRLTVL.

This clonotype came up a few times. The V and J genes are TRBV24-1 and TRBJ2-5; tentative D call: TRBD2 (6 bases). This CDR3 spans 15 amino acids. The V gene lost 4 bases and the J gene lost 5 bases, with 16 bases spanning the gap. Germline-derived CDR1 and CDR2 are KGHDR and SFDVKD. The CDR3 reads CATSETGLVDETQYF. As DNA, the CDR3 is TGTGCCACCAGTGAAACGGGACTGGTTGACGAGACCCAGTACTTC.

In its sample, this clonotype was seen a few times. The CDR3 sequence: CSARVFTEYDGYTF. The DNA for the CDR3 is TGCAGTGCTAGGGTCTTCACAGAGTACGATGGCTACACCTTC. The chain recombines TRBV20-1 with TRBJ1-2; unclear D gene. The CDR3 is made up of 14 amino acids. V was trimmed by 3 bases and J by 6 bases, leaving 17 bases between them. Per the germline V gene, CDR1 is DFQATT and CDR2 is SNEGSKA (reference sequence).

The V call is TRBV7-2, the J call TRBJ2-1; possible D gene TRBD2, 6 bases. CDR3 length: 14 amino acids. CDR1 is SGHTA and CDR2 is FQGNSA in the germline V gene. Between the trimmed V and J ends, which lost 8 bases and 9 bases, there was a span of 20 bases. This chain's CDR3 is CASDPGLIFSEQFF. Here the CDR3 DNA reads TGTGCCAGCGATCCGGGACTCATCTTTAGTGAGCAGTTCTTC.

CDR3 residues: CAISVIGRDTQYF. The CDR3 DNA reads as TGTGCCATCAGTGTAATCGGGAGAGATACGCAGTATTTT. V and J are TRBV10-3 and TRBJ2-3; possible D gene TRBD2, 6 bases. Looked up from germline, CDR1 is ENHRY and CDR2 is SYGVKD. The CDR3 is 13 amino acids. Deletions cut 4 bases from V and 5 bases from J, with 10 bases between.

This clonotype was detected a few times. CDR3 protein: CASSYPTSGGVGDTQYF. CDR3 DNA: TGTGCCAGCAGCTACCCGACTAGCGGGGGGGTAGGGGATACGCAGTATTTT. This sequence joins TRBV7-2 and TRBJ2-3, with 14 bases that match TRBD2. Germline assignment: CDR1 SGHTA and CDR2 FQGNSA. The CDR3 has 17 residues. V trimming: 4 bases; J trimming: 6 bases; junction bases outside the gene matches: 9. The complete variable domain, with remaining parts taken from reference TRBV7-2 and TRBJ2-3, reads GAGVSQSPSNKVTEKGKDVELRCDPISGHTALYWYRQSLGQGLEFLIYFQGNSAPDKSGLPSDRFSAERTGGSVSTLTIQRTQQEDSAVYLCASSYPTSGGVGDTQYFGPGTRLTVL.

The V gene is TRBV27, the J gene TRBJ2-5, with a weak D call TRBD2 (5 bases). The CDR3 length is 14 residues. The germline V gene has CDR1 MNHEY and CDR2 SMNVEV (reference sequence). V dropped 3 bases and J dropped 2 bases, with 10 bases sitting between them. CDR3 DNA: TGTGCCAGCAGTTTGATAGGGAGACAAGAGACCCAGTACTTC. Amino acid sequence: CASSLIGRQETQYF.

V gene TRBV5-1 combines with J gene TRBJ1-1; possibly TRBD1 for D (6 bases). From germline, CDR1 is SGHRS and CDR2 YFSETQ. CDR3 length: 16 amino acids. V lost 0 bases and J 0 bases, leaving 12 bases between the germline ends. CDR3 sequence reads: CASSLAGGLMNTEAFF. CDR3 DNA: TGCGCCAGCAGCTTGGCCGGGGGGCTCATGAACACTGAAGCTTTCTTT.

This clonotype appeared once. The rearrangement links TRBV6-2 or TRBV6-3 to TRBJ1-1; D is undetermined. This CDR3 is 11 amino acids long. Looked up from germline, CDR1 is MNHEY and CDR2 is SVGEGT. The V gene lost 6 bases and the J gene lost 6 bases, with 8 bases spanning the gap. CDR3 sequence: CASSRGPEAFF. The CDR3 DNA reads as TGTGCCAGCAGCAGAGGACCTGAAGCTTTCTTT.